This T cell receptor (beta chain) was recorded in a study of cytomegalovirus exposure and HLA in healthy donors (dated by TCRdb to 2016 to 2017). The study in broad terms: In an earlier analysis of approximately 500 of the donors, 276 Gb of sequence data and just under 120 million unique TCR beta sequences from roughly 190 million T cells were reported. Roughly 300 gigabases of sequencing data and 70 million to 100 million unique TCR sequences were included in an early release covering 550 to 800 HLA-typed donors. Of the 398 genotyped donors, less than 85% were placed in the genetic ancestry cluster associated with self-reported Caucasian donors. The study was designed to test whether signatures of past pathogen exposure could be identified by cataloging public T cell receptors. Using immunosequencing, the study profiled T cell repertoires from fewer than 850 subjects and related those repertoires to cytomegalovirus serostatus. In addition to the first cohort of approximately 650 subjects, a separate validation cohort of over 90 different subjects was used. The study combined high-throughput TCR immunosequencing, statistical association of individual TCRs with disease status, and machine learning to predict cytomegalovirus infection status. A later analysis re-analyzed previously published TCR beta repertoires from about 730 donors and added high-resolution HLA genotyping to study TCR occurrence patterns. In the later analysis, no new phenotypic data were used to find candidate immune exposures; instead, reliance was placed on TCR beta sequences and their occurrence across donors. An earlier analysis of around 580 of the donors used high-throughput TCR beta sequencing to judge whether each TCR beta V gene segment behaved as functional or pseudogenic. Donor age, sex, ethnicity and CMV serostatus were collected together with the repertoire data. A later genetic analysis took genome-wide SNP genotypes for 398 of the 666 donors and used that subset as a discovery cohort. Every discovery cohort repertoire had been produced on one sequencing platform. Class I and class II HLA loci were covered by the typing at four-digit resolution. Typing coverage varied by locus: roughly 629-640 donors for A, B, C, DRB1 and DQB1; some 520 for DQA1; more than 600 for DPA1; around 450 for DPB1. A handful of DR-DQ haplotypes were handled as single units for association and clustering because linkage in the cohort was strong. Across approximately 400 genotyped donors of the cohort, an average of about 240,000 unique TCR beta nucleotide sequences per donor were sequenced, and 15% to 20% of those sequences were non-productive. The paper's findings and limits, for the study overall: In a later analysis, most CMV-associated TCR beta chains were found to appear HLA-restricted, with HLA associations seemingly driven largely by CMV exposure. The study gave a list of some 150 TCR beta chains associated with cytomegalovirus. HLA typing was unavailable for some donors at each locus, so association tests used only the typed subset. In vitro tests confirmed that three of the cytomegalovirus-associated TCR beta chains recognize cytomegalovirus antigens. Immune exposure information for the cohort was limited to CMV serostatus. The authors suggested that the approach could potentially be extended to other disease states and immunological phenotypes. Linkage disequilibrium might explain the correlated functional status among segregating V segments, but an unknown experimental factor could not be ruled out. In this cohort, only TCR beta chains were sequenced, and detectable features were limited by the absence of alpha or paired-chain data. In a later genetic analysis, fewer N-insertions in productive TCRs were reported among donors in an Asian-associated ancestry cluster than the roughly 670-donor mean. Several of the top co-occurrence clusters appeared to be linked to parvovirus B19, influenza, CMV and Epstein-Barr virus, according to a later analysis. In a later analysis, the rate of TCR association differed among HLA loci, with DRB1 alleles having the most associated TCRs and HLA-C alleles having the fewest. Because counts were too low, more than 15 rarely observed V segments, including chromosome 9 orphons, were excluded from the earlier analysis of under 650 of the donors. In a later genetic analysis, a missense DCLRE1C variant was associated with V-gene and J-gene trimming of TCR beta chains, and the association was replicated in an independent cohort. In a later analysis, HLA-associated TCR beta chains showed more clonal expansion and lower generation probabilities than non-associated chains that were equally common. Presence/absence analyses assumed roughly uniform sequencing depth across donors, an assumption that may not hold. The sequencing pipeline was judged likely to have produced a cluster of highly shared sequence variants as a technical artifact. At a false discovery rate of 0.05, a later analysis linked under 20,000 TCR beta sequences to specific HLA alleles. Most TCR sequences were seen in very few donors, while some public TCRs were found in many individuals. The classifier was reported to diagnose cytomegalovirus status with high specificity and sensitivity in both the original and validation cohorts. A further reported finding was that TCR beta sequences accurately predicted the HLA-A and HLA-B alleles for most subjects in the first cohort. Broadly in line with IMGT annotations, most TCR beta V segments showed up in productive rearrangements about 87% or about 30% of the time in an earlier analysis of a few hundred of the donors. Assigning TCR associations to individual alleles was difficult when HLA alleles, especially DR and DQ, strongly co-occurred.

Notes on this clone: Its recognized antigen is unknown. No base quality information exists; no much larger clone differs at one position.

The receptor library was made with the immunoSEQ multiplex PCR assay. A mixture of 60 forward primers for TCR Vbeta segments and 13 reverse primers for TCR Jbeta segments was used in the multiplex PCR. The CDR3 region of rearranged TCR beta genes was amplified from genomic DNA by a multiplex PCR assay. The amplified TCR beta libraries were sequenced on the Illumina HiSeq System as 87-base-pair reads. In the source study's methods: A later analysis counted about 80 million unique TCR beta chains across the 650 to 800 repertoires, and approximately 11 million of these chains were shared by at least two donors. A nearest-neighbor algorithm error-corrected the raw reads and collapsed the reads into unique sequences, merging closely related sequences to remove PCR and sequencing errors. CDR3 sequences were aligned to IMGT reference sequences to assign V, D and J gene segments. For a sequence to be retained, a match of at least six nucleotides was required to both a V gene segment and a J gene segment. A rearrangement counted as productive if the CDR3 had no stop codons and remained in frame with V and J, and every other rearrangement counted as non-productive. CDR3 was defined by IMGT convention, running from the second conserved V-encoded cysteine to the conserved J-encoded phenylalanine. The earlier analysis of a few hundred of the donors excluded any sequence lacking an unambiguous match to a single V gene segment. An earlier analysis of 500 to 600 of the donors classified V segments as functional when productive rearrangements were above 56.7% and as segregating when the standard deviation between donors was above 5%. A statistical classification framework was built to diagnose cytomegalovirus status from the catalog of TCR beta chain sequences. In a later analysis, V and J genes were assigned by comparing TCR nucleotide sequences against IMGT/GENE-DB human TR gene sequences. The TCRdist pipeline was used in a later analysis to assign CDR3 sequences and most-parsimonious VDJ recombination scenarios. In a later analysis, every TCR beta chain was defined by the combination of its CDR3 amino acid sequence and its V-gene family, and reads without a unique V-gene family were dropped. To address suspected cross-contamination and a sequencing artifact, a later analysis removed over 500 highly shared, low-generation-probability nucleotide sequences. For each public chain, a later analysis derived a clonal expansion index from normalized ranks of inferred template counts within each repertoire. In a later analysis, generation probabilities were computed with a VDJ recombination model fitted to out-of-frame rearrangements, and the resulting probabilities were checked against IGoR. Hypergeometric tests were used in a later analysis to score TCR-TCR, TCR-HLA and TCR-CMV co-occurrence, with a repertoire-size bias correction applied to the TCR pairs. A later analysis estimated false discovery rates by permuting HLA or CMV assignments 20 times. In a later analysis, co-occurring TCRs were grouped with DBSCAN, and TCRdist sequence similarity was added when clustering was performed within HLA-allele-positive subsets. Co-occurrence clustering excluded repertoires with fewer than 30,000 or more than 120,000 public chains, plus five with anomalous nucleotide sharing. TCRdb took over this immuneACCESS table, retaining in-frame rearrangements with V and J assigned. Such tables are incomplete; in checked studies, under half of the missing clones stem from an unresolved V gene, and the remainder is unexplained. V, J and clone size reflect that table, while D and trimming were determined from the DNA. The sample contains about 190,000 clones, approximately 84% of them found a single time. The leading ten clones occupy about 0.24% of the sample.

The cohort consisted of hundreds of healthy bone marrow donors. At the time of sampling, every cohort member was nominally healthy, though immune exposures that went unrecorded were likely present. The donor tested CMV seronegative, placing the donor among the 350 or so seronegative members of the cohort. Each donor provided a peripheral blood sample, and peripheral blood mononuclear cells were used for TCR beta sequencing. Genomic DNA extraction from the blood cell samples was performed with the Qiagen DNeasy Blood Extraction Kit. Sequencing was performed on PBMCs. This TCR derives from a boy under 18 in good health and CMV-seronegative.

The CDR3: CASSYRKFGATEAFF. The DNA sequence follows: TGTGCCAGCAGTTACAGAAAGTTTGGGGCCACTGAAGCTTTCTTT. Recombination joined TRBV6-5 with TRBJ1-1; TRBD1 is perhaps the D gene, given 5 matching bases. The germline ends are 14 bases apart after V is trimmed by 2 bases and J by 4 bases. The CDR3 starts with the cysteine, ends with the phenylalanine, and has 15 residues. Kept here is only the CDR3 DNA, which spans 45 bases and is read in frame from base 1. In the germline V gene, CDR1 corresponds to MNHEY and CDR2 to SVGAGI.